These T cell receptor beta chains were read from a single sample in a study of cytomegalovirus exposure and HLA in healthy donors. The repertoire was sequenced with immunoSEQ multiplex PCR; TCRdb's copy has only in-frame clones and lacks some. The table lists over 250,000 clones, under 80% of them singletons. Sequencing was done on a sample of PBMCs. The receptors were sampled from a female donor in good health and CMV-seronegative. CDR3s include the opening cysteine and the closing phenylalanine or tryptophan. Fields, in order: J gene, V gene, clone size, D gene, CDR3 protein, CDR3 DNA. D genes are given only for firm matches. A clone size is listed for some rows: how often the clone was seen (once, few, many), or a class if it is expanded.

TRBJ1-6,TRBV11-3,NA,TRBD1,CASSFGTVYNSPLHF,TGTGCCAGCAGCTTCGGGACAGTCTATAATTCACCCCTCCACTTT
TRBJ1-4,TRBV2,NA,TRBD1,CASSGYRGLVYLFF,TGTGCCAGCAGTGGTTACAGGGGGCTGGTATACCTGTTTTTT
TRBJ2-5,TRBV4-2,NA,TRBD2,CASSPTSGQETQYF,TGTGCCAGCAGCCCGACTAGCGGACAAGAGACCCAGTACTTC
TRBJ2-5,TRBV4-1,NA,NA,CASSPLGLETQYF,TGCGCCAGCAGCCCACTAGGGTTGGAGACCCAGTACTTC
TRBJ2-2,TRBV19,NA,TRBD1,CASSNRGRVGELFF,TGTGCCAGTAGTAACAGGGGGCGGGTCGGGGAGCTGTTTTTT
TRBJ2-4,TRBV19,once,TRBD1,CASSMDRGNIQYF,TGTGCCAGTAGTATGGACAGGGGAAACATTCAGTACTTC
TRBJ2-5,TRBV5-1,NA,TRBD2,CASSIKAGVETQYF,TGCGCCAGCAGCATAAAAGCGGGAGTAGAGACCCAGTACTTC
TRBJ2-1,TRBV5-1,NA,TRBD2,CASSQTSGSNNEQFF,TGCGCCAGCAGCCAAACTAGCGGGAGTAACAATGAGCAGTTCTTC
TRBJ1-2,TRBV28,NA,TRBD1,CASRPATGRGVGYTF,TGTGCCAGCAGGCCCGCGACAGGGAGAGGGGTTGGCTACACCTTC
TRBJ2-5,TRBV5-1,NA,TRBD2,CASSPRRVAGGPVETQYF,TGCGCCAGCAGCCCCCGGCGGGTGGCGGGAGGGCCGGTTGAGACCCAGTACTTC
TRBJ2-7,TRBV4-3,NA,NA,CASSQGGPGVEQYF,TGCGCCAGCAGCCAAGGTGGACCGGGAGTCGAGCAGTACTTC
TRBJ2-1,TRBV6-1,NA,NA,CASSEMMGRSSYNEQFF,TGTGCCAGCAGTGAAATGATGGGGAGGAGCTCCTACAATGAGCAGTTCTTC
TRBJ2-3,TRBV5-5,NA,NA,CASSFRGHTDTQYF,TGTGCCAGCAGCTTTAGGGGACACACAGATACGCAGTATTTT
TRBJ2-7,TRBV6-6,few,TRBD2,CATRPPGLAEPPYF,TGTGCCACCCGACCCCCGGGACTAGCGGAACCGCCGTACTTC
TRBJ1-4,TRBV6-1,NA,NA,CASSGSGHEKLFF,TGTGCCAGCAGTGGGTCAGGGCATGAAAAACTGTTTTTT
TRBJ2-1,TRBV9,NA,NA,CASSVEGLSQGEQFF,TGTGCCAGCAGCGTAGAGGGGCTCTCCCAGGGTGAGCAGTTCTTC
TRBJ2-7,TRBV2,NA,NA,CASSDFYEQYF,TGTGCCAGCAGTGACTTCTACGAGCAGTACTTC
TRBJ1-3,TRBV11-2,NA,TRBD1,CASSIFTGVANTIYF,TGTGCCAGCAGCATCTTCACAGGGGTCGCAAACACCATATATTTT
TRBJ2-7,TRBV27,NA,NA,CASSLLGDREQYF,TGTGCCAGCAGTTTACTCGGGGATCGGGAGCAGTACTTC
TRBJ2-3,TRBV28,NA,TRBD2,CASRPGTSGRWAHGDTQYF,TGTGCCAGCAGGCCCGGGACTAGCGGGAGGTGGGCCCATGGAGATACGCAGTATTTT
TRBJ2-2,TRBV6-5,NA,TRBD1,CASSLYRGPAGELFF,TGTGCCAGCAGCTTATACAGGGGCCCAGCCGGGGAGCTGTTTTTT
TRBJ1-1,TRBV6-5,NA,TRBD1,CASSYPRTGGNTEAFF,TGTGCCAGCAGTTACCCCCGCACAGGGGGTAACACTGAAGCTTTCTTT
TRBJ2-2,TRBV7-9,NA,NA,CASSLAEGGELFF,TGTGCCAGCAGTCTGGCGGAGGGCGGGGAGCTGTTTTTT
TRBJ2-7,TRBV10-1,few,TRBD1,CASSPGTGYEQYF,TGCGCCAGCAGTCCGGGGACAGGATATGAGCAGTACTTC
TRBJ2-6,TRBV7-9,NA,TRBD2,CASSLAFLGGTGANVLTF,TGTGCCAGCAGCTTAGCCTTTCTGGGAGGGACTGGGGCCAACGTCCTGACTTTC
TRBJ1-1,TRBV4-2,NA,NA,CASSQETANTEAFF,TGTGCCAGCAGCCAGGAGACAGCGAACACTGAAGCTTTCTTT
TRBJ1-4,TRBV6-5,NA,NA,CASRVGGNEKLFF,TGTGCCAGCAGAGTGGGAGGTAATGAAAAACTGTTTTTT
TRBJ2-3,TRBV7-9,NA,NA,CASSGAPWGDADTQYF,TGTGCCAGCAGCGGAGCCCCATGGGGGGACGCAGATACGCAGTATTTT
TRBJ2-7,TRBV6-1,NA,TRBD2,CASSPAGVLHEQYF,TGTGCCAGCAGTCCGGCGGGAGTTCTCCACGAGCAGTACTTC
TRBJ2-1,TRBV7-2,NA,NA,CASSFNNEQFF,TGTGCCAGCAGCTTTAACAATGAGCAGTTCTTC
TRBJ2-5,TRBV5-4,once,TRBD1,CASSWTGEETQYF,TGTGCCAGCAGCTGGACAGGGGAAGAGACCCAGTACTTC
TRBJ2-6,TRBV5-1,NA,NA,CASSLRWELSGANVLTF,TGCGCCAGCAGCTTGCGGTGGGAGCTCTCTGGGGCCAACGTCCTGACTTTC
TRBJ2-3,TRBV6-6,NA,NA,CASRGRETSTDTQYF,TGTGCCAGCAGGGGGAGAGAGACTAGCACAGATACGCAGTATTTT
TRBJ2-1,TRBV9,NA,TRBD2,CASLPGLTYNEQFF,TGTGCCAGCCTTCCGGGACTAACCTACAATGAGCAGTTCTTC
TRBJ2-3,TRBV7-9,NA,TRBD2,CASSAQSGRLGTDTQYF,TGTGCCAGCAGCGCCCAAAGCGGGAGATTGGGAACAGATACGCAGTATTTT
TRBJ1-1,TRBV11-3,NA,NA,CASSTQGNTEAFF,TGTGCCAGCAGTACCCAGGGGAACACTGAAGCTTTCTTT
TRBJ2-7,TRBV28,NA,TRBD2,CASKRGRASEQYF,TGTGCCAGCAAACGAGGGAGGGCCTCCGAGCAGTACTTC